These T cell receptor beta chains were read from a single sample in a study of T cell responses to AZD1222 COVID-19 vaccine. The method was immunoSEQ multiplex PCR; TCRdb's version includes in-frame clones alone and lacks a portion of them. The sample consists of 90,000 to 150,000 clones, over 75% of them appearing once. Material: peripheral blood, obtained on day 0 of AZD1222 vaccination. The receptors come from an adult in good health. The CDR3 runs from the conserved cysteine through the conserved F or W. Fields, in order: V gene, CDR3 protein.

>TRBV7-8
CASSPAEDLGANVLTF
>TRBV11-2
CASSFNTDDEQYF
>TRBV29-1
CSGSSWGQETQYF
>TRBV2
CASSGETKNTEAFF
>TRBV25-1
CASTPGTEAFF
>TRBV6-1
CASSEAQRQPQHF
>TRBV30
CAWSHLGQNTGELFF
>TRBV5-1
CASSWEGGYEQYF
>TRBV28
CASSLYQGANTGELFF
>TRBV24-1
CATSDPSRGYGYTF
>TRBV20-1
CSARAGNTIYF
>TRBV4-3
CASSQGLAGRYEQYF
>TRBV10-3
CAITGGSYGYTF
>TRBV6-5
CASSLNPLQNTEAFF
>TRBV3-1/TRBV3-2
CASSLGTGGNQPQHF
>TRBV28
CASSFRYSNQPQHF
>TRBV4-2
CASSQAGGGRFF
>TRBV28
CASRFGAGVGAEKLFF
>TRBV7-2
CASSLGTRAIEQYF
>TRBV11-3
CASSPVGTSGRRGHTGELFF
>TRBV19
CASSRVDRFYNEQFF
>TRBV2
CASSSAWGNTEAFF
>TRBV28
CASTRTGPRTGELFF
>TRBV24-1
CATSVGGGTGHEKLFF
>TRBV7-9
CASSFRTGGHNEQFF
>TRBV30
CAWTPNTGELFF
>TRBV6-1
CASSEVGASSYNSPLHF
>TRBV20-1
CSASGVETQYF
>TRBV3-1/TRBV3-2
CASSQQGAQATQYF
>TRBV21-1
CASSRRGQRTDTQYF
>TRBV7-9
CASSSTSGRGSYEQYF
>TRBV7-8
CASSFGHAGELFF
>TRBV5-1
CASSKPEQGGSEKLFF
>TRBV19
CASTGKDTQYF
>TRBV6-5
CASSWGRVNEKLFF